This TCR beta chain came from a study of cytomegalovirus exposure and HLA in healthy donors. Whole-study findings and limits: Cytomegalovirus association was listed for under 200 TCR beta chains. Researchers reportedly found TCR beta sequences accurately predicted most subjects' HLA-A and HLA-B alleles. V- and J-gene trimming in TCR beta was tied to a missense DCLRE1C variant by an analysis performed later. Links to common viral pathogens appeared, in a later analysis, for several of the most significant clusters.

In this sample, this clone turned up once. Its antigen is as yet unknown. PCR was performed using 60 Vbeta and 13 Jbeta primers. Some clones are missing from TCRdb's copy, which holds only in-frame ones; the method was immunoSEQ multiplex PCR. There are about 160,000 clones in the sample; approximately 76% occur only once, and over 2% lies in the top ten. Germline V lookup: CDR1 SGHNT, CDR2 YYREEE (reference sequence). Trimming cost V 3 bases and J 4 bases; bases outside gene matches: 6. The CDR3 runs 14 residues. The sequence was obtained from a female donor in good health and CMV-seronegative. The V and J genes are TRBV5-4 and TRBJ2-7, with 8 bases aligning to TRBD1. Sequenced: PBMCs. The CDR3 coding sequence is TGTGCCAGCAGCTCGGGGGACAGGAATTACGAGCAGTACTTC. This codes for CASSSGDRNYEQYF.